Listed below are T cell receptor beta chains from one sample, sequenced in a study of regulatory T cells in long-lasting Graves disease. From the multiplex PCR reads, TCRdb called clonotypes with MiXCR, one entry per CDR3 protein. Here the sample spans 310,000 or so distinct CDR3 sequences, about 18% being singletons. The sample in question was peripheral blood mononuclear cells (PBMCs), obtained when the disease was refractory, from a patient treated with antithyroid drugs. These receptors were obtained from a female donor with Graves disease. Both conserved end residues are part of each CDR3. The D gene is left open where the match is weak. A clone size is listed for some rows: how often the clone was seen (once, few, many), or a class if it is expanded.

-,TRBJ2-7,TRBV11-2,TRBD1,CASSTPGTAAYEQYF,TGTGCCAGCAGCACCCCCGGGACAGCCGCCTACGAGCAGTACTTC
many,TRBJ2-5,TRBV20-1,-,CSARSQTGETQYF,TGCAGTGCTAGATCGCAGACAGGAGAGACCCAGTACTTC
-,TRBJ2-7,TRBV11-2,-,CASSLQTGEADEQYF,TGTGCCAGCAGCTTGCAAACGGGAGAAGCGGATGAGCAGTACTTC
many,TRBJ2-5,TRBV20-1,-,CSAPGIHETQYF,TGCAGTGCTCCAGGGATTCACGAGACCCAGTACTTC
few,TRBJ2-7,TRBV18,-,CASSPGADPYEQYF,TGTGCCAGCTCACCGGGGGCCGACCCCTACGAGCAGTACTTC
many,TRBJ1-4,TRBV7-2,-,CASSFVGGVANEKLFF,TGTGCCAGCAGCTTTGTTGGGGGGGTGGCTAATGAAAAACTGTTTTTT
many,TRBJ2-5,TRBV9,-,CASKATDQETQYF,TGTGCCAGCAAAGCCACGGACCAAGAGACCCAGTACTTC
-,TRBJ2-1,TRBV12-3/TRBV12-4,TRBD2,CASTQIGGGGPRNEQFF,TGTGCCAGCACTCAGATCGGGGGGGGAGGGCCCAGGAATGAGCAGTTCTTC
-,TRBJ2-2,TRBV20-1,TRBD2,CSASWGGYSGSGELFF,TGCAGTGCTAGCTGGGGGGGATATTCGGGATCCGGGGAGCTGTTTTTT
-,TRBJ1-5,TRBV5-1,-,CASSLDGVGQPQHF,TGCGCCAGCAGCTTGGACGGGGTTGGTCAGCCCCAGCATTTT
few,TRBJ1-3,TRBV6-2/TRBV6-3,-,CASTRVGGSNTIYF,TGTGCCAGCACCAGGGTCGGCGGGTCGAACACCATATATTTT